This TCR beta chain was identified during a study of molecular identifiers for immune sequencing clone quantification. Study-level information: Replicate experiments divided RNA from about 20,000 or 100,000 naive CD8 cells into five parts and sequenced four.

V was pared by 6 bases and J by 5 bases, with 7 bases of the junction left unmatched. This CDR3 has 15 amino acids. This clonotype was picked up a small number of times. TCRdb reprocessed the PCR reads via MiXCR and lists one record per CDR3 protein. Among approximately 60,000 distinct CDR3 sequences listed, roughly a fifth were seen once. The rearrangement links TRBV12-3 or TRBV12-4 to TRBJ2-1; 10 positions match TRBD2. This TCR was recovered from a human donor in good health. Some libraries in this study had Jurkat cell RNA spiked in. The sample comprised naive CD8+ T cells from blood, with Jurkat cell RNA spiked in. Subset described: FACS-sorted CD8+CD4-CCR7+CD45RA+ naive T cells. CDR3 protein: CASRRTSGGHNEQFF. CDR3 coding DNA: TGTGCCAGCAGGCGGACTAGCGGCGGTCACAATGAGCAGTTCTTC.